One sample yielded the 11 T cell receptor beta chains listed below, sequenced in a study of blood T cell repertoires in COVID-19. Profiling relied on immunoSEQ multiplex PCR, and the TCRdb table lists in-frame clones only, not all of them. The repertoire holds around 130,000 clones, with 70% to 85% as singletons. The specimen was peripheral blood. The receptor set was obtained from a woman between 70 and 85 years old with acute or convalescent COVID-19.

The chain joins TRBV7-2 to TRBJ2-2; the D is unclear. Per the germline V gene, CDR1 is SGHTA and CDR2 is FQGNSA. The CDR3 contains 15 residues. Trimming left V 3 bases short and J 3 bases short, with 11 bases between. The CDR3 sequence is CASSLRQSYTGELFF. The CDR3 coding sequence is TGTGCCAGCAGCTTGCGGCAGAGTTACACCGGGGAGCTGTTTTTT.

The chain couples TRBV18 to TRBJ1-2; TRBD1 might be the D (5 bases). Germline CDR1 and CDR2: KGHSH and LQKENI. CDR3 size: 15 residues. V shed 6 bases and J shed 7 bases, with 21 bases lying between them. The CDR3 nucleotides are TGTGCCAGCTCGACGTCGGAGGGGCTTGGGGGTGGCTACACCTTC. It translates to CASSTSEGLGGGYTF.

This clone was counted between two and nine times. The chain links TRBV10-2 to TRBJ1-2; tentatively, D is TRBD1 (5 bases). This CDR3 is 14 amino acids long. Germline CDR1 WSHSY, CDR2 SAAADI. With 4 bases removed from V and 7 bases from J, the gap between germline ends came to 16 bases. Written as DNA, the CDR3 is TGCGCCAGCAGTGTCAGTGGGGCCCCCGTTGGCTACACCTTC. Its translation: CASSVSGAPVGYTF.

This chain connects TRBV6-5 to TRBJ2-7; D perhaps matches TRBD1 (6 bases). The V end was cut by 10 bases, the J end by 4 bases, with 23 bases between. The CDR3 runs 15 residues. Germline V gene sequence: CDR1 MNHEY, CDR2 SVGAGI. The CDR3 spells CATLPTPGQTYEQYV. The CDR3 DNA sequence: TGTGCCACATTACCAACCCCGGGACAAACATACGAGCAGTACGTC.

The CDR3 region is CASSPLGAMNTEAFF. CDR3 nucleotide sequence: TGTGCCAGCAGCCCCCTGGGAGCCATGAACACTGAAGCTTTCTTT. The V call is TRBV11-2, the J call TRBJ1-1; D call uncertain. Germline CDR1 SGHAT, CDR2 FQNNGV. Trimming shortened V by 5 bases and J by 0 bases, and 13 bases separated the two germline ends. This CDR3 contains 15 residues.

V gene TRBV7-9 combines with J gene TRBJ1-2; 8 bases are shared with TRBD1. CDR1 is SEHNR, CDR2 FQNEAQ, per germline (reference sequence). J gave up 2 bases and V 5 bases, and 7 bases lay outside the gene matches. The length of the CDR3 is 15 residues. The CDR3 DNA reads as TGTGCCAGCAGCCTCGGGACAGGAAGAAACTATGGCTACACCTTC. Residues: CASSLGTGRNYGYTF.

V and J are TRBV7-3 and TRBJ2-1; 9 positions agree with TRBD1. Germline trimming cut 4 bases from V and 2 bases from J; bases unmatched to any gene: 12. This CDR3 spans 18 amino acids. Germline CDR1 SGHTA, CDR2 FQGTGA. CDR3 nucleotides: TGTGCCAGCAGCTCCATACACATACAGGGGGCGGCCTACAATGAGCAGTTCTTC. The encoded protein is CASSSIHIQGAAYNEQFF.

The chain has TRBV7-6 and TRBJ1-2; 9 positions match TRBD1. The CDR3 is 15 residues long. Germline V CDR1 and CDR2: SGHVS, FNYEAQ. With V trimmed by 5 bases and J by 4 bases, 8 bases remained unmatched. The CDR3 spells CASSPGQGISYGYTF. The CDR3 DNA sequence: TGTGCCAGCAGCCCCGGACAGGGGATTTCCTATGGCTACACCTTC.

The V call is TRBV27, the J call TRBJ1-4; a weak D match, TRBD1 (6 bases). Deletions cut 5 bases from V and 4 bases from J, with 17 bases between. From germline, CDR1 is MNHEY and CDR2 SMNVEV (reference sequence). This CDR3 has 16 residues. The CDR3 sequence: CASSPGQTTFNEKLFF. In DNA, the CDR3 is TGTGCCAGCAGTCCTGGACAGACGACTTTTAATGAAAAACTGTTTTTT.

The CDR3 DNA reads TGTGCCAGCAGCTCGCGTATTTGGACAGGGCGTGACAATGAGCAGTTCTTC. It translates to CASSSRIWTGRDNEQFF. This chain connects TRBV5-4 to TRBJ2-1; 8 bases match TRBD1. With 3 bases clipped from V and 5 bases from J, the junction kept 13 bases outside the gene matches. Germline V gene lookup returns CDR1 SGHNT and CDR2 YYREEE (reference sequence). The CDR3 has 17 residues.

The CDR3 region has the DNA TGTGCCAGCTCACCATCAGTTCCAGGGGGACCGAACACTGAAGCTTTCTTT. Translating gives CASSPSVPGGPNTEAFF. The chain is built from TRBV18 and TRBJ1-1; the match to TRBD1 covers 7 bases. From germline, CDR1 is KGHSH and CDR2 LQKENI. The CDR3 consists of 17 residues. V shed 2 bases and J 1 base; nucleotides not matched to a gene: 10.